Described below is a single TCR beta chain sequence and its context. Its antigen specificity is not known. No much larger clone is present one base from it, and per-base qualities are unavailable. The immunoSEQ Assay, a bias-controlled multiplex PCR, was used to amplify TCRbeta CDR3 regions from genomic DNA. The paper's processing steps were these. The number of nucleated cells in each sample was estimated from the amplification of reference gene primers within the assay. To quantify the absolute abundance of each unique TCRbeta CDR3 rearrangement, sequence reads were collapsed and filtered. For each sample, productive Simpson clonality was calculated as the square root of Simpson's diversity index across productive rearrangements. TCRdb obtained this table from immuneACCESS and retained in-frame rearrangements with V and J assigned. These tables miss some clones; where compared with another copy, unresolved V genes account for less than half of the shortfall, and the remainder is unexplained. That table supplies the V and J calls and clone size; D and trimming were determined from the DNA. This sample holds over 150,000 clones; about three quarters were observed only once. The top ten constitute roughly 28% of the sample.

The entry originates in a study of blood T cell repertoires in COVID-19 (dated by TCRdb to 2018 to 2020). With respect to the entire study: The collaborator samples originated in the United States, Italy and Spain and spanned the acute and convalescent phases of COVID-19. The dataset comprised deeply sampled blood TCRbeta repertoires from subjects exposed to, actively infected with, or recovered from COVID-19. Samples came from the ongoing ImmuneRACE study (first 160 participants) plus 1,254 subjects from 6 global collaborators. A de-identified subject ID, COVID-19 status, age in years and sex were almost always included in the sample metadata. The material from the prospective study consisted of cDNA or gDNA derived from T cells, B-cell-depleted T cells, or PBMCs. The repertoires were released in a freely available public database meant as a resource for research on the immune response to SARS-CoV-2. HLA class I and class II types, where available, came from metadata supplied by the sample provider rather than from assay-based typing. General findings and caveats noted by the study authors: How much clinical and demographic metadata was included differed by source and by participant, and the metadata was provided uncurated.

The CDR3 sequence holds 11 residues, the cysteine and phenylalanine included. Only the CDR3 DNA is retained, 33 bases long and in frame from the first base. The CDR1 and CDR2 encoded by the germline V gene are MGHDK and SYGVNS. V is pared back by 6 bases and J by 11 bases, with 13 bases lying between the germline termini. Whole blood was collected in K2EDTA tubes by collaborating institutions according to the institutions' own protocols. For TCRbeta analysis, collaborators shipped samples in one of three forms: frozen whole blood, isolated PBMCs, or DNA extracted from either of those sample types. The chain is encoded by TRBV25-1 joined to TRBJ1-1; a tentative D match to TRBD1 spans 6 bases. This clonotype was sampled from a woman in her 70s with acute or convalescent COVID-19. Sequencing was carried out using peripheral blood. The CDR3 reads CASRKTGMAFF. Read as DNA, the sequence is TGTGCCAGCAGAAAAACAGGGATGGCTTTCTTT.